This TCR beta chain emerged from a study of cytomegalovirus exposure and HLA in healthy donors. The study, taken as a whole, reports: Presence/absence results assume similar sequencing depth per donor, which may not hold. Researchers reported in a later analysis that a missense DCLRE1C variant was tied to TCR beta V- and J-gene trimming. Associated with HLA alleles at 0.05 false discovery rate in a later analysis were 16,951 TCR beta sequences.

The primer mix had 60 Vbeta and 13 Jbeta primers. The protocol was immunoSEQ multiplex PCR, while the TCRdb copy is restricted to in-frame clones and leaves out a portion. The sample has 150,000 or so clones. After removal of 0 bases from V and 6 bases from J, the junction contained 11 bases not matched to a gene. Germline CDR1 and CDR2: MNHNS and SASEGT. The CDR3 extends over 19 amino acids. Concerning this clone: Its cognate antigen is unknown.

Sequencing was done on a sample of PBMCs. The receptor comes from a woman between 35 and 50 years old in good health and CMV-seropositive. The chain combines TRBV6-1 with TRBJ2-1; 13 bases line up with TRBD2. The CDR3 region has the DNA TGTGCCAGCAGTGAAGCGCACGGGACTAGCGGGACCACCCTCAATGAGCAGTTCTTC. The encoded protein is CASSEAHGTSGTTLNEQFF.